Below, one TCR beta chain is given with its context. The junction had 8 bases not matched to a gene; V was cut back by 5 bases and J by 11 bases. This CDR3 region has 13 residues. CDR1 LNHDA and CDR2 SQIVND come from the germline V gene (reference sequence). The data stem from a study of cytomegalovirus exposure and HLA in healthy donors. The study ran its PCR with 60 Vbeta and 13 Jbeta primers. Method: immunoSEQ multiplex PCR; TCRdb's copy keeps in-frame clones and lacks some. The sample holds 100,000 to 150,000 clones, just under 75% seen once. The sample consisted of PBMCs. The receptor was isolated from a man in his 60s in good health and CMV-seropositive. This chain links TRBV19 with TRBJ2-3; 9 bases map to TRBD1. CDR3 DNA sequence: TGTGCCAGTAGTGGCTCCGGGACAGGGAAGCAGTATTTT. Its protein product is CASSGSGTGKQYF.